This T cell receptor (beta chain) was documented in a study of T cell responses to AZD1222 COVID-19 vaccine. Some clones are missing from TCRdb's copy, which holds only in-frame ones; the method was immunoSEQ multiplex PCR. The sample has around 150,000 clones, almost 90% seen once. The sequences come from peripheral blood, collected on day 0 of AZD1222 vaccination. The origin of this receptor is an adult in good health.

The CDR3 spells CASSPQGPNEKLFF. As DNA, the CDR3 is TGTGCCAGCAGCCCACAAGGGCCAAATGAAAAACTGTTTTTT. This chain joins TRBV28 and TRBJ1-4; no firm D call. Trimming shortened V by 6 bases and J by 5 bases, and 13 bases separated the two germline ends. This CDR3 is built from 14 residues. Per the germline V gene, CDR1 is MDHEN and CDR2 is SYDVKM.